The present T cell receptor beta chain was sequenced within a study of cytomegalovirus exposure and HLA in healthy donors. Study-wide points: Confirmation was obtained in vitro that a few CMV-associated chains are specific for CMV antigens. Fewer N-insertions than the roughly 650-donor mean were reportedly shown by an Asian-associated ancestry cluster in a later analysis. There were some public TCRs occurring in many donors, but most TCR sequences were rare.

It was with 60 Vbeta and 13 Jbeta primers that the PCR ran. In the authors' methods: Later, tens of millions of unique TCR beta chains were counted in an analysis, and roughly 11 million of them were shared. Assay used: immunoSEQ multiplex PCR; TCRdb lists only in-frame clones, some missing. V and J calls and clone size are as listed in that table; D and trimming were resolved from the DNA. The sample has about 180,000 clones, roughly 80% seen once. About this clone: What it recognizes is unknown.

Trimming removed 10 bases from V and 6 bases from J, with 14 bases in between. CDR1 is MNHNY, CDR2 SVGAGI, per germline (reference sequence). The CDR3 runs 12 residues. Sequencing was carried out using PBMCs. V usage is TRBV6-6 and J usage is TRBJ2-3; tentative D call: TRBD1 (6 bases). This TCR was recovered from a woman in her forties or fifties in good health and CMV-seropositive. CDR3 amino acids: CATLDRSDTQYF. The CDR3 DNA follows: TGTGCCACCCTGGACAGATCGGATACGCAGTATTTT.